This TCR beta chain came from a study of blood T cell repertoires in COVID-19. Study-level information: The study drew acute and convalescent COVID-19 samples from the United States, Italy and Spain.

The assay was immunoSEQ multiplex PCR, and TCRdb's table has in-frame clones only and misses some. The repertoire holds 25,000 to 35,000 clones, with more than 80% as singletons. Germline values: CDR1 LGHDT, CDR2 YNNKEL (reference sequence). Trimming took off 2 bases at V and 7 bases at J, with 11 bases between the two ends. The CDR3 runs 13 residues. The receptor was isolated from a man of 80 years or more with acute or convalescent COVID-19. Sequenced input: peripheral blood. V and J are TRBV3-1 (or the pseudogene TRBV3-2) and TRBJ1-2, with D possibly being TRBD1 (6 bases). The CDR3 loop is CASSQSGGGGYTF. In DNA form, the CDR3 reads TGTGCCAGCAGCCAAAGTGGGGGCGGTGGCTACACCTTC.